This T cell receptor beta chain was recovered during a study of blood T cells in healthy people across ages (dated by TCRdb to about 2015). In terms of the full investigation: In model experiments, roughly one uniquely barcoded TCR beta cDNA molecule per two T cells was captured by template switching. Using deep sequencing normalized with unique cDNA molecular identifiers, the study measured how TCR beta repertoire diversity changes with age. Four age groups were formed from the donors: young (average about 17 years), middle-aged (less than 40), aged (roughly 56) and long-lived (approximately 80). Donors of different ages were randomly distributed across sequencing lanes to avoid experimental bias. The study analyzed two additional independent replicas of 1 million unique cDNA reads from the same blood draw for two donors, one aged 18 to 29 and one aged 80 or older. The study at large found these results: The percentage of naive T cells measured by flow cytometry correlated strongly with observed TCR beta diversity. Because the CMV infection status of the donors was unknown, age-related changes in expanded clonotypes may potentially have been confounded. Compared with the aged group, the long-lived group had more naive CD4+ T cells, fewer expanded clones and increased TCR diversity, suggesting age selection. Conclusive comparison of naive and antigen-experienced compartments was prevented by the profiling of bulk unsorted PBMCs. Total diversity estimates from one million sequenced T cells were considered lower bounds and underestimates. As age increased, observed TCR beta diversity per million T cells dropped in a roughly linear way, and a significant reduction was already evident by age around 41.

From V the trimming removes 2 bases and from J it removes 11 bases, while the gene matches leave 11 bases of the junction unaccounted for. Inclusive of the bounding cysteine and phenylalanine, the CDR3 is 15 residues long. Only CDR3 DNA is held: 45 bases, read in frame from base 1. The CDR1 and CDR2 encoded by the germline V gene are SGHDT and YYEEEE. The method behind the library was 5' RACE. This sample was sequenced with an Illumina HiSeq 2500. A second PCR of about 6 to 12 cycles was performed with a sample-barcoded 5' primer and a J-beta primer mix. A template-switch 5' adaptor carrying 12 random nucleotides introduced a unique molecular identifier onto each TCR beta cDNA molecule. Each sample yielded at least 2.5 million CDR3-containing paired-end reads. The Mint cDNA synthesis kit, primed by a TRBC-specific oligonucleotide, was used to synthesize first-strand cDNA from all RNA. After uracil-DNA glycosylase treatment, a first 18-cycle PCR used universal primers M1SS and BC2_uni_R on all cDNA. Concerning the study's data processing: Normalization of each sample was performed by random selection of 1 million high-quality reads, each carrying a distinct molecular identifier. Instead of being binned into consensus sequences, reads with shared molecular identifiers were discarded. MiTCR, set to a Q25 quality threshold and the strictest error-elimination algorithm, was used for CDR3 identification, clonotype clustering and error correction. A nonparametric unseen species model with Euler transformation was used to estimate lower-bound total TCR beta diversity. TCRdb redid the processing of the public reads, applying fastp at Q25 and MiXCR, and retained in-frame beta chains. CDR3 protein duplicates are merged, each entry listing the most common genes and DNA. What appears here as the V and J calls and clone size reflects TCRdb's work, not the paper's. For this sample the table gives about 680,000 distinct CDR3 sequences, of which roughly 50% were detected only once. The biggest ten clones account for around a third of the sample.

The 39 donors, aged about 6 to 95 years, were systemically healthy Caucasian individuals from Russia. Each donor gave ten milliliters of peripheral blood, drawn into EDTA-treated Vacutainer tubes. Ficoll-Paque density-gradient centrifugation was used to isolate PBMCs, with at least 6 million obtained per sample. Trizol reagent was used to extract total RNA from the PBMCs, yielding at least 6 micrograms per sample. Naive CD45RAhigh/CD27high T cell percentages were measured by flow cytometry on a PBMC aliquot from every donor. Comment on this clonotype: The antigen it recognizes is unknown. Per-base quality was not reported, and no clone a single base away is much larger than it.

The receptor chain draws on TRBV5-6 and TRBJ1-4, and 8 junctional nucleotides match TRBD1. Sequenced sample: blood. The sequence was obtained from a woman aged 60 to 75 in good health. The CDR3 in this case is CASSFDRGRGHKLFF. The nucleotide sequence reads as follows: TGTGCCAGCAGCTTTGACAGGGGAAGGGGTCATAAACTGTTTTTT.